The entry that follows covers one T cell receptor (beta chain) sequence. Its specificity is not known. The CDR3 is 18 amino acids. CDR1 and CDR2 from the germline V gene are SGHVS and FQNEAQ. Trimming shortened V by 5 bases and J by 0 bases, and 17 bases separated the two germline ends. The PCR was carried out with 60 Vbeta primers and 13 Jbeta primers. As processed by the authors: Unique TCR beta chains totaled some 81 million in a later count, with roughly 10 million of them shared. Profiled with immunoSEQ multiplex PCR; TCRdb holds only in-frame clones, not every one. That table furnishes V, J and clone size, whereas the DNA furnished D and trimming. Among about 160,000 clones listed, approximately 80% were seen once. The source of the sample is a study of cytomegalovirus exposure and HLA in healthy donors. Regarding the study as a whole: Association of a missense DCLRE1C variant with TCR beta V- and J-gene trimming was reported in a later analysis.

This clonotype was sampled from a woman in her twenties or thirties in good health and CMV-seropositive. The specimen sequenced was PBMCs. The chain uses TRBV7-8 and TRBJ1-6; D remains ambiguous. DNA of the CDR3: TGTGCCAGCAGCACCGCCCCAATAGGCGGCTCCTATAATTCACCCCTCCACTTT. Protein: CASSTAPIGGSYNSPLHF.